This T cell receptor (beta chain) was captured in a study of blood T cell repertoires in COVID-19. Study-level information: Samples representing acute and convalescent COVID-19 were sourced from the United States, Italy and Spain. PBMCs, B-cell-depleted T cells, or T cells were the source of the cDNA or gDNA that made up the material.

Germline CDR1 is SGHRS and CDR2 is YFSETQ. V shed 3 bases and J 2 bases; nucleotides not matched to a gene: 7. This CDR3 is built from 15 residues. Per the authors' pipeline: It was from reference gene primer amplification that nucleated cell counts were estimated. TCRdb's table, derived via immunoSEQ multiplex PCR, lists solely in-frame clones and lacks some. V, J and clone size are taken as reported in that table, and D and trimming were inferred from the DNA itself. The sample contains 120,000 to 150,000 clones, about 85% of which appear only once. The rearrangement uses TRBV5-1 and TRBJ1-2; 7 nucleotides align to TRBD1. The clonotype originates from a woman aged 40 to 50 with active or convalescent COVID-19. The sample was peripheral blood. Here the CDR3 reads CASSSGQLPNYGYTF. Here the CDR3 DNA reads TGCGCCAGCAGCTCGGGACAGTTGCCCAACTATGGCTACACCTTC. The whole variable domain, remainder taken from reference TRBV5-1 and TRBJ1-2, is KAGVTQTPRYLIKTRGQQVTLSCSPISGHRSVSWYQQTPGQGLQFLFEYFSETQRNKGNFPGRFSGRQFSNSRSEMNVSTLELGDSALYLCASSSGQLPNYGYTFGSGTRLTVV.